There are many counts of the clone carrying this T cell receptor beta chain. This sample was included in a study of Graves' ophthalmopathy and Graves' hyperthyroidism. About the study: Upon initial diagnosis and before any treatment, peripheral blood was collected.

Isolation of PBMCs was performed using 9 to 10 ml of fresh peripheral blood. J was trimmed by 4 bases and V by 4 bases; bases with no gene match: 13. This CDR3 is 16 amino acids long. Germline V gene sequence: CDR1 SGHVS, CDR2 FQNEAQ. RNA served as the template for amplifying TCR beta CDR3 regions. First-round RT-PCR with HTBI primers preceded a second-round multiplex PCR. TCRdb re-called the multiplex PCR reads through MiXCR, storing one row per CDR3 protein. The table has fewer than 400,000 distinct CDR3 sequences, 18% seen once; the top ten hold approximately 1.4%. V is TRBV7-8 and J is TRBJ2-7; 7 nucleotides line up with TRBD1. The receptor was derived from a young woman with Graves' ophthalmopathy. Source material: peripheral blood. Written as DNA, the CDR3 is TGTGCCAGCAGCTCGAGGGGGACAGACGAGATTTACGAGCAGTACTTC. This sequence encodes CASSSRGTDEIYEQYF.